This T cell receptor beta chain was documented in a study of cytomegalovirus exposure and HLA in healthy donors. Study-level background: An early release of data contained about 85 million unique TCRs, which came from HLA-typed donors. Study-level results: According to the study, roughly 160 TCR beta chains were cytomegalovirus-associated. Across all donors, roughly uniform sequencing depth was an assumption of the presence/absence analyses. In a later analysis, common viral pathogens appeared linked to several of the most significant clusters.

PCR primers comprised 60 Vbeta and 13 Jbeta primers. Using immunoSEQ multiplex PCR, the repertoire was profiled, and TCRdb retains in-frame clones only, with some absent. Of about 100,000 clones in the sample, about 79% are singletons; the top ten hold less than 1.5%. On this clone: Its specificity is unknown.

Losses at the gene ends were 11 bases for V and 3 bases for J; bases not matched to a gene: 6. The germline CDR1 and CDR2 sequences are SEHNR and FQNEAQ (reference sequence). CDR3 length: 15 amino acids. This TCR was sampled from a woman aged 18-30 years in good health and CMV-seronegative. The sample taken for sequencing was PBMCs. The V call is TRBV7-9, the J call TRBJ2-1; TRBD2 matches at 14 bases. The CDR3: CAFGGLAGDYNEQFF. As DNA, the CDR3 is TGTGCCTTCGGGGGACTAGCGGGGGACTACAATGAGCAGTTCTTC.